The 16 T cell receptor beta chains presented below share a single source sample, sequenced in a study of regulatory T cells in long-lasting Graves disease. Stated time point: newly diagnosed GD, antithyroid drugs for less than 3 months. The TCR library used RNA extracted from PBMCs. Through Arm-PCR of CDR3 regions and iRepertoire HTBI primers, TCR beta libraries were built. TCRdb independently ran MiXCR on the multiplex PCR reads; one entry per CDR3 protein. The data show approximately 460,000 distinct CDR3 sequences, with about 16% seen just once and 9.5% to 12% held by the top ten. The sample was also reused in another study, on T cells in Graves' hyperthyroidism and ophthalmopathy.

The sample consisted of peripheral blood mononuclear cells (PBMCs), taken at new diagnosis, from a patient treated with antithyroid drugs. All receptors come from a young woman with Graves disease.

V usage is TRBV29-1 and J usage is TRBJ1-1, with D unresolved. The germline V gene has CDR1 SQVTM and CDR2 ANQGSEA. V lost 3 bases and J 1 base, leaving 6 bases between the germline ends. The CDR3 has 12 amino acids. CDR3 nucleotides: TGCAGCGTTGATGCCTCGAACACTGAAGCTTTCTTT. It yields the protein CSVDASNTEAFF.

This clonotype was seen ten or more times. V is TRBV29-1 and J is TRBJ2-5; D is perhaps TRBD2 (6 bases). The V gene's germline CDR1 is SQVTM and CDR2 ANQGSEA. This CDR3 region has 14 residues. Trimming removed 5 bases at V and 5 bases at J, with 18 bases between. CDR3 amino acids: CSVPKTEEGETQYF. The CDR3 nucleotides are TGCAGCGTTCCTAAGACTGAGGAGGGCGAGACCCAGTACTTC. The full variable domain, with the rest looked up from reference TRBV29-1 and TRBJ2-5, is SAVISQKPSRDICQRGTSLTIQCQVDSQVTMMFWYRQQPGQSLTLIATANQGSEATYESGFVIDKFPISRPNLTFSTLTVSNMSPEDSSIYLCSVPKTEEGETQYFGPGTRLLVL.

At least ten counts were recorded for this clonotype. This chain links TRBV7-8 with TRBJ2-7; TRBD2 might be the D (6 bases). This CDR3 has 15 amino acids. Between the trimmed V and J ends, which lost 1 base and 2 bases, there was a span of 12 bases. Germline V lookup: CDR1 SGHVS, CDR2 FQNEAQ. The CDR3 DNA is TGTGCCAGCAGCTTAGGTTTAGCGGCGACCTACGAGCAGTACTTC. It encodes CASSLGLAATYEQYF.

This clonotype was found many times. The V gene is TRBV6-1, the J gene TRBJ1-1, with D hard to call. The CDR3 extends over 15 amino acids. V shed 6 bases and J shed 4 bases, with 18 bases lying between them. Per germline, CDR1 MNHNS and CDR2 SASEGT. This CDR3 is CASSGRASSTTEAFF. CDR3 sequence (DNA): TGTGCCAGCAGCGGGAGGGCCAGTTCGACCACTGAAGCTTTCTTT.

In its sample, this clonotype was seen many times. V is TRBV20-1 and J is TRBJ2-7; D not certain. The CDR3 extends over 11 amino acids. V shed 2 bases and J shed 4 bases, with 6 bases lying between them. The germline V gene encodes CDR1 DFQATT and CDR2 SNEGSKA (reference sequence). Here the CDR3 reads CSARLLYEQYF. CDR3 sequence (DNA): TGCAGTGCTAGACTCCTATACGAGCAGTACTTC.

The chain uses TRBV6-2 or TRBV6-3 and TRBJ2-1, with D perhaps matching TRBD2 (6 bases). This CDR3 has 15 amino acids. Trimming removed 5 bases from V and 7 bases from J, with 18 bases in between. Germline V gene lookup returns CDR1 MNHEY and CDR2 SVGEGT. In DNA, the CDR3 is TGTGCCAGCAGTGCTCTAGCGCGGGTGGGAAATGAGCAGTTCTTC. It encodes CASSALARVGNEQFF.

Only a few counts were recorded for this clonotype. The rearrangement joins TRBV7-9 to TRBJ1-4; D remains unclear. V was clipped by 1 base and J by 13 bases, with 10 bases between them. The CDR3 contains 12 residues. CDR1 is SEHNR and CDR2 is FQNEAQ in the germline V gene (reference sequence). The CDR3 region has the DNA TGTGCCAGCAGCTTAGAATCATCAGTACTGTTTTTT. Encoded protein: CASSLESSVLFF.

This clonotype was counted ten times or more. This chain uses TRBV7-9 with TRBJ1-1; weak D call: TRBD1 (5 bases). V lost 5 bases, J lost 3 bases, and 13 bases lay in between. The CDR3 totals 14 residues. The germline CDR1 and CDR2 sequences are SEHNR and FQNEAQ (reference sequence). The CDR3 here is CASSAEGLDTEAFF. DNA of the CDR3: TGTGCCAGCAGCGCCGAGGGGCTTGACACTGAAGCTTTCTTT.

This clonotype occurred a few times. The rearrangement joins TRBV5-4 to TRBJ2-7; D remains unclear. This CDR3 has 12 residues. Germline V CDR1 and CDR2: SGHNT, YYREEE (reference sequence). V lost 4 bases, J lost 5 bases, and 10 bases lay in between. CDR3: CASSRVNDEQYF. The CDR3 DNA sequence: TGTGCCAGCAGCCGAGTCAACGACGAGCAGTACTTC.

The rearrangement joins TRBV20-1 to TRBJ1-2; possibly TRBD1 for D (5 bases). CDR1 DFQATT and CDR2 SNEGSKA come from the germline V gene (reference sequence). V gave up 2 bases and J gave up 0 bases, with 16 bases separating them. The CDR3 runs 16 residues. DNA of the CDR3: TGCAGTGCTAGAAACCCGCAGGGCCTAGCTAACTATGGCTACACCTTC. Translation: CSARNPQGLANYGYTF.

This clonotype was counted at least ten times. The chain has TRBV28 and TRBJ2-7, with 10 positions matching TRBD1. This CDR3 has 16 residues. The J segment lost 3 bases and the V segment lost 6 bases, leaving 11 bases of the junction unmatched. CDR1 is MDHEN, CDR2 SYDVKM, per germline. The CDR3 coding sequence is TGTGCCAGCAGCTACCGGGACAGGGGAACCCTCTACGAGCAGTACTTC. This sequence encodes CASSYRDRGTLYEQYF.

This clonotype was seen ten or more times. Here the CDR3 reads CASSSGGRAVETQYF. The CDR3 DNA is TGTGCCAGCAGCTCGGGCGGGAGGGCCGTAGAGACCCAGTACTTC. The chain uses TRBV13 and TRBJ2-5, with 9 bases matching TRBD2. Germline V lookup: CDR1 PRHDT, CDR2 FYEKMQ (reference sequence). The J segment lost 4 bases and the V segment lost 4 bases, leaving 7 bases of the junction unmatched. CDR3 size: 15 residues.

This sequence joins TRBV19 and TRBJ2-1; 10 nucleotides match TRBD2. Trimming at V came to 2 bases and at J to 0 bases, leaving 10 bases not matched to a gene. Germline V gene data show CDR1 as LNHDA and CDR2 as SQIVND (reference sequence). This CDR3 has 19 residues. CDR3 sequence (DNA): TGTGCCAGTAGTATATCGGTGCTAGCGGGGGAGAGCTCCTACAATGAGCAGTTCTTC. It yields the protein CASSISVLAGESSYNEQFF.

The table lists this clonotype with many counts. This chain uses TRBV7-2 with TRBJ2-1; TRBD2 is a possible D gene (5 bases). Trimming pared 2 bases from V and 5 bases from J, leaving 10 bases between. This CDR3 comprises 14 residues. Germline V gene sequence: CDR1 SGHTA, CDR2 FQGNSA. The CDR3 nucleotides are TGTGCCAGCAGCTTATCGGTCGGGGACAATGAGCAGTTCTTC. Translated: CASSLSVGDNEQFF.

The V gene is TRBV7-9, the J gene TRBJ2-2; tentative D call: TRBD1 (6 bases). The ends were cut back, 4 bases at V and 2 bases at J, with 23 bases in the middle. The CDR3 has 19 amino acids. Germline CDR1 reads SEHNR; CDR2 reads FQNEAQ (reference sequence). Here the CDR3 DNA reads TGTGCCAGCAGCTCCACCCGCCCCGACAGGACACGAAACACCGGGGAGCTGTTTTTT. Protein sequence: CASSSTRPDRTRNTGELFF.

This clonotype has ten or more counts. The chain is built from TRBV7-2 and TRBJ1-1; D may be TRBD1 (5 bases). Trimming stripped 9 bases from V and 7 bases from J, with 15 bases between. CDR1 is SGHTA, CDR2 FQGNSA, per germline. The CDR3 runs to 12 residues. The CDR3: CASSNLGGEAFF. The CDR3 DNA reads TGTGCCAGTTCAAATTTGGGGGGTGAAGCTTTCTTT.